This T cell receptor (beta chain) appears in the sequencing data of a study of Ad26.COV2.S vaccination and SARS-CoV-2 variants. Study-level information: In the study, Ad26.COV2.S was injected intramuscularly once, or twice 56 days apart. Study-wide results and caveats: Estimates derived from TCR breadth and depth analyses may have underestimated total T cell responses. Recipients given vaccine exceeded placebo recipients in spike-specific TCR breadth. Non-spike TCR breadth showed similarity between vaccine and placebo recipients.

This CDR3 has 15 residues. V was clipped by 1 base and J by 2 bases; unmatched bases: 3. The germline V gene has CDR1 MGHRA and CDR2 YSYEKL. Regarding this clone: The antigen remains unidentified.

Produced via immunoSEQ multiplex PCR; TCRdb's table is partial and in-frame only. The table records roughly 350,000 clones, 85% to 90% of them present only once. The treatment denotes: roughly 19 received Ad26.COV2.S at low or high dose, single or two shots; roughly five received placebo; per-sample allocation not given. Sampling was performed 63 days after the first vaccine or placebo injection. The genes are TRBV4-1 and TRBJ1-2, with 8 nucleotides matching TRBD1. This sequence originates from a person aged 18-65 years who received the Ad26.COV2.S COVID-19 vaccine or a placebo. The sequenced sample was peripheral blood, obtained in a trial of Ad26.COV2.S vaccine versus placebo. The CDR3 reads CASSQVPGGNYGYTF. The CDR3 DNA sequence: TGCGCCAGCAGCCAAGTCCCAGGGGGCAACTATGGCTACACCTTC.